This T cell receptor beta chain emerged from a study of early T cells in non-severe SARS-CoV-2 infection. Study-wide context: The authors sequenced bulk RNA from unsorted whole blood, leaving chains unpaired.

In this sample, this clonotype turned up a few times. Attachment of unique molecular identifiers was made to individual cDNA molecules. TCRdb processed the 5' RACE reads anew with MiXCR; each CDR3 protein has one entry. This table holds about 110,000 distinct CDR3 sequences, over 9.5% found once. From germline, CDR1 is DFQATT and CDR2 SNEGSKA (reference sequence). This CDR3 is 16 amino acids long. V was pared by 6 bases and J by 0 bases, with 13 bases of the junction left unmatched. Sample: whole blood, taken at baseline. This chain joins TRBV20-1 and TRBJ2-5, with 7 bases aligning to TRBD1. The TCR sequence derives from an adult who was a healthcare worker with PCR-confirmed SARS-CoV-2 infection or an uninfected control (not recorded which). CDR3 loop: CSARHGQALYQETQYF. The CDR3 DNA reads TGCAGTGCCAGACACGGACAGGCCCTGTACCAAGAGACCCAGTACTTC.